The subject of this entry is one TCR beta chain. This sample was included in a study of control samples from healthy donors and cancer patients. The CDR3 extends over 15 amino acids. V was clipped by 3 bases and J by 0 bases, with 15 bases between them. Germline loops: CDR1 GTSNPN, CDR2 SVGIG (reference sequence). Sequenced by immunoSEQ multiplex PCR; TCRdb stores in-frame clones only, minus some. Altogether under 450,000 clones are present, 75% to 95% being singletons, with the ten largest covering roughly 6.4%. The V gene is TRBV30, the J gene TRBJ2-7; maybe TRBD1 (5 bases). The sample taken for sequencing was PBMCs. The TCR comes from a man in his forties or fifties with head and neck cancer. This CDR3 reads CAWRDETALSYEQYF. CDR3 DNA sequence: TGTGCCTGGAGAGACGAGACAGCCCTCTCCTACGAGCAGTACTTC.